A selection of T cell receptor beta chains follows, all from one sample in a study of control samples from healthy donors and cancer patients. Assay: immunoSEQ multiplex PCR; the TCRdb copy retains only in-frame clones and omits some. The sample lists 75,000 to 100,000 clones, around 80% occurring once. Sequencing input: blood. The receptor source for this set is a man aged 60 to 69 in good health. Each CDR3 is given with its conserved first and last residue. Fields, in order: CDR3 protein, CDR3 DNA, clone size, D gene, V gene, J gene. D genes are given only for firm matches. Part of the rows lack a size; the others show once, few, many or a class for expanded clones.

cdr3_aa: CASSYRVTEAFF
cdr3_nt: TGTGCCAGCAGTTACAGGGTGACTGAAGCTTTCTTT
clone_size: .
d_call: .
v_call: TRBV28
j_call: TRBJ1-1

cdr3_aa: CASSQEGGRTDTQYF
cdr3_nt: TGCGCCAGCAGCCAAGAGGGGGGGCGTACAGATACGCAGTATTTT
clone_size: once
d_call: .
v_call: TRBV4-1
j_call: TRBJ2-3

cdr3_aa: CASRPGFLAGDGETQYF
cdr3_nt: TGTGCCAGCAGGCCAGGATTTCTTGCGGGGGATGGAGAGACCCAGTACTTC
clone_size: .
d_call: TRBD2
v_call: TRBV3-1/TRBV3-2
j_call: TRBJ2-5

cdr3_aa: CASSSLSRGYTF
cdr3_nt: TGTGCCAGCAGTTCACTCTCCAGGGGCTACACCTTC
clone_size: .
d_call: .
v_call: TRBV27
j_call: TRBJ1-2

cdr3_aa: CASSGPGQGTEKLFF
cdr3_nt: TGTGCCAGCAGTGGACCGGGACAGGGGACAGAAAAACTGTTTTTT
clone_size: .
d_call: TRBD1
v_call: TRBV6-6
j_call: TRBJ1-4

cdr3_aa: CASSAQGYGNTIYF
cdr3_nt: TGTGCCAGCAGCGCTCAGGGGTATGGAAACACCATATATTTT
clone_size: .
d_call: .
v_call: TRBV9
j_call: TRBJ1-3

cdr3_aa: CATHPGLAGPETQYF
cdr3_nt: TGTGCCACCCATCCGGGACTAGCGGGACCGGAGACCCAGTACTTC
clone_size: few
d_call: TRBD2
v_call: TRBV19
j_call: TRBJ2-5

cdr3_aa: CASSLVTGEGGYTF
cdr3_nt: TGCGCCAGCAGCTTGGTGACAGGGGAGGGTGGCTACACCTTC
clone_size: .
d_call: TRBD1
v_call: TRBV5-1
j_call: TRBJ1-2

cdr3_aa: CASSLRLGGGSRNEKLFF
cdr3_nt: TGTGCCAGCAGCCTCAGACTAGGGGGGGGTTCCCGTAATGAAAAACTGTTTTTT
clone_size: .
d_call: .
v_call: TRBV11-3
j_call: TRBJ1-4

cdr3_aa: CASSPTGGEGYTF
cdr3_nt: TGTGCCAGCTCACCAACAGGGGGCGAGGGCTACACCTTC
clone_size: few
d_call: TRBD1
v_call: TRBV18
j_call: TRBJ1-2

cdr3_aa: CASSYRTGSEQFF
cdr3_nt: TGTGCCAGCAGTTACAGGACGGGCTCAGAGCAGTTCTTC
clone_size: .
d_call: .
v_call: TRBV12-3/TRBV12-4
j_call: TRBJ2-1

cdr3_aa: CASRGQGTNEKLFF
cdr3_nt: TGCGCCAGCAGGGGACAGGGTACTAATGAAAAACTGTTTTTT
clone_size: .
d_call: TRBD1
v_call: TRBV4-1
j_call: TRBJ1-4

cdr3_aa: CASSPRAGPGYEQYF
cdr3_nt: TGTGCCAGCAGCCCCCGGGCAGGCCCAGGGTACGAGCAGTACTTC
clone_size: .
d_call: .
v_call: TRBV7-6
j_call: TRBJ2-7

cdr3_aa: CASSPRFSNQPQHF
cdr3_nt: TGTGCCAGCAGTCCCAGGTTCAGCAATCAGCCCCAGCATTTT
clone_size: .
d_call: .
v_call: TRBV28
j_call: TRBJ1-5

cdr3_aa: CASRANTGELFF
cdr3_nt: TGTGCCAGCAGGGCGAACACCGGGGAGCTGTTTTTT
clone_size: .
d_call: .
v_call: TRBV6-5
j_call: TRBJ2-2

cdr3_aa: CASSARGSGSVADTQYF
cdr3_nt: TGTGCCAGCAGCGCTCGGGGTAGCGGGAGTGTTGCAGATACGCAGTATTTT
clone_size: .
d_call: TRBD2
v_call: TRBV7-2
j_call: TRBJ2-3

cdr3_aa: CASSVERGLGETQYF
cdr3_nt: TGTGCCAGCAGCGTCGAGAGGGGGCTAGGAGAGACCCAGTACTTC
clone_size: .
d_call: TRBD1
v_call: TRBV7-9
j_call: TRBJ2-5

cdr3_aa: CASSQEYGLGVMNEQYF
cdr3_nt: TGTGCCAGCAGCCAAGAGTATGGTCTCGGGGTGATGAACGAGCAGTACTTC
clone_size: few
d_call: .
v_call: TRBV14
j_call: TRBJ2-7

cdr3_aa: CASSGVWTSEKYEQYF
cdr3_nt: TGTGCCAGCAGTGGGGTTTGGACTAGCGAGAAGTACGAGCAGTACTTC
clone_size: .
d_call: TRBD2
v_call: TRBV28
j_call: TRBJ2-7

cdr3_aa: CASSQVTLLNTEAFF
cdr3_nt: TGCGCCAGCAGCCAAGTAACATTGTTGAACACTGAAGCTTTCTTT
clone_size: .
d_call: .
v_call: TRBV4-1
j_call: TRBJ1-1

cdr3_aa: CAWSPGLSYGYTF
cdr3_nt: TGTGCCTGGAGTCCGGGACTCAGCTATGGCTACACCTTC
clone_size: .
d_call: .
v_call: TRBV30
j_call: TRBJ1-2

cdr3_aa: CASSPGTAGNTIYF
cdr3_nt: TGTGCCAGCAGCCCCGGGACAGCCGGAAACACCATATATTTT
clone_size: .
d_call: TRBD1
v_call: TRBV6-5
j_call: TRBJ1-3

cdr3_aa: CASSPRTGRYTEAFF
cdr3_nt: TGTGCCAGCAGTCCCCGGACAGGGCGATACACTGAAGCTTTCTTT
clone_size: .
d_call: TRBD1
v_call: TRBV6-5
j_call: TRBJ1-1

cdr3_aa: CASSILLDTSSYEQYF
cdr3_nt: TGTGCCAGTAGTATCCTACTAGACACGAGCTCCTACGAGCAGTACTTC
clone_size: .
d_call: .
v_call: TRBV19
j_call: TRBJ2-7

cdr3_aa: CASSEVTDTQYF
cdr3_nt: TGTGCCAGCAGTGAAGTAACAGATACGCAGTATTTT
clone_size: .
d_call: .
v_call: TRBV2
j_call: TRBJ2-3

cdr3_aa: CASSRNPGAGGNQPQHF
cdr3_nt: TGTGCCAGCAGCCGAAACCCCGGTGCGGGTGGCAATCAGCCCCAGCATTTT
clone_size: .
d_call: .
v_call: TRBV6-2/TRBV6-3
j_call: TRBJ1-5

cdr3_aa: CASSPRTSGGAGSHEQYF
cdr3_nt: TGTGCCAGCTCACCTAGGACTAGCGGGGGCGCGGGGTCCCACGAGCAGTACTTC
clone_size: .
d_call: TRBD2
v_call: TRBV18
j_call: TRBJ2-7

cdr3_aa: CASSANRGSEKLFF
cdr3_nt: TGTGCCAGCAGTGCGAACAGGGGGAGTGAAAAACTGTTTTTT
clone_size: .
d_call: TRBD1
v_call: TRBV2
j_call: TRBJ1-4

cdr3_aa: CASVLRRGGIAERTDTQYF
cdr3_nt: TGCGCCAGCGTCCTGAGAAGGGGGGGGATAGCGGAACGCACAGATACGCAGTATTTT
clone_size: .
d_call: .
v_call: TRBV23-1
j_call: TRBJ2-3

cdr3_aa: CATSDSVGQSMDTQYF
cdr3_nt: TGTGCCACCAGTGATTCCGTGGGACAGTCCATGGATACGCAGTATTTT
clone_size: .
d_call: TRBD1
v_call: TRBV24-1
j_call: TRBJ2-3

cdr3_aa: CASSEVRGGAGRDNEQFF
cdr3_nt: TGTGCCAGCAGTGAAGTGAGGGGGGGCGCGGGAAGGGACAATGAGCAGTTCTTC
clone_size: .
d_call: .
v_call: TRBV6-1
j_call: TRBJ2-1

cdr3_aa: CASRAGGSGANVLTF
cdr3_nt: TGTGCCAGCAGAGCAGGGGGCTCTGGGGCCAACGTCCTGACTTTC
clone_size: .
d_call: TRBD1
v_call: TRBV6-5
j_call: TRBJ2-6

cdr3_aa: CATSKPLVLGGIYEQYF
cdr3_nt: TGTGCCACCAGCAAGCCGTTGGTTTTAGGGGGCATCTACGAGCAGTACTTC
clone_size: .
d_call: TRBD1
v_call: TRBV15
j_call: TRBJ2-7

cdr3_aa: CASSSGLAGEEQFF
cdr3_nt: TGTGCCAGCAGCTCGGGACTAGCGGGAGAGGAGCAGTTCTTC
clone_size: once
d_call: TRBD2
v_call: TRBV5-4
j_call: TRBJ2-1

cdr3_aa: CATGTATTDTQYF
cdr3_nt: TGTGCCACCGGGACTGCTACCACAGATACGCAGTATTTT
clone_size: few
d_call: .
v_call: TRBV7-2
j_call: TRBJ2-3

cdr3_aa: CASLQGRTTDTQYF
cdr3_nt: TGTGCCAGTTTGCAGGGACGCACAACAGATACGCAGTATTTT
clone_size: once
d_call: .
v_call: TRBV7-8
j_call: TRBJ2-3

cdr3_aa: CASRFGFDGGPAYGYTF
cdr3_nt: TGTGCCAGCAGGTTCGGGTTCGATGGGGGGCCGGCCTATGGCTACACCTTC
clone_size: .
d_call: .
v_call: TRBV7-2
j_call: TRBJ1-2

cdr3_aa: CASSSQGARGNTIYF
cdr3_nt: TGTGCCAGCAGCTCGCAGGGGGCGCGTGGAAACACCATATATTTT
clone_size: .
d_call: TRBD1
v_call: TRBV5-6
j_call: TRBJ1-3

cdr3_aa: CASSLNPGDEQFF
cdr3_nt: TGTGCCAGCAGCTTAAACCCCGGAGATGAGCAGTTCTTC
clone_size: few
d_call: .
v_call: TRBV7-2
j_call: TRBJ2-1

cdr3_aa: CASSEDSQFSGANVLTF
cdr3_nt: TGTGCCAGCAGTGAAGACAGCCAATTCTCTGGGGCCAACGTCCTGACTTTC
clone_size: .
d_call: .
v_call: TRBV6-1
j_call: TRBJ2-6

cdr3_aa: CASSLKGQDEKLFF
cdr3_nt: TGCGCCAGCAGCTTGAAGGGTCAAGATGAAAAACTGTTTTTT
clone_size: .
d_call: .
v_call: TRBV5-1
j_call: TRBJ1-4